These 15 T cell receptor beta chains share one sample of origin, sequenced in a study of T cell changes during pregnancy in multiple sclerosis. Repertoires were generated with immunoSEQ multiplex PCR, while TCRdb's copy carries only in-frame clones and drops some. The sample carries more than 80,000 clones, 80% to 95% recorded once. This specimen was peripheral blood, taken after pregnancy. The receptors were sampled from a female donor with multiple sclerosis, enrolled in a pregnancy study.

The CDR3 loop reads CASSIDRGSQPQHF. The DNA of the CDR3 is TGTGCCAGTAGTATCGACAGGGGTTCTCAGCCCCAGCATTTT. The chain carries TRBV19 and TRBJ1-5, with 8 bases matching TRBD1. The J segment lost 6 bases and the V segment lost 3 bases, leaving 4 bases of the junction unmatched. Germline V gene data show CDR1 as LNHDA and CDR2 as SQIVND (reference sequence). The CDR3 is made up of 14 amino acids.

J is TRBJ1-1 and V is TRBV5-1, with D maybe TRBD1 (5 bases). The germline gives CDR1 SGHRS, CDR2 YFSETQ. This CDR3 has 16 residues. V lost 3 bases and J 5 bases, leaving 20 bases between the germline ends. The CDR3 DNA reads as TGCGCCAGCAGCTGGGGCTCGGCAGGGTTCAATACTGAAGCTTTCTTT. Its protein product is CASSWGSAGFNTEAFF.

This rearrangement joins TRBV10-2 to TRBJ1-5; tentatively, D is TRBD1 (5 bases). The germline CDR1 and CDR2 sequences are WSHSY and SAAADI. The V end was cut by 3 bases, the J end by 6 bases, with 12 bases between. The CDR3 spans 14 residues. CDR3 bases: TGCGCCAGCAGTGAAGTTGGAGGGGTTCAGCCCCAGCATTTT. Translation: CASSEVGGVQPQHF.

This chain uses TRBV28 with TRBJ2-1, with TRBD2 matching 8 bases. Germline V gene data show CDR1 as MDHEN and CDR2 as SYDVKM. Losses at the gene ends were 5 bases for V and 7 bases for J; bases not matched to a gene: 13. The CDR3 length is 16 residues. CDR3 sequence: CASSEPGLGSRNEQFF. For the CDR3, the DNA is TGTGCCAGCAGTGAGCCGGGACTAGGATCTCGGAATGAGCAGTTCTTC.

The chain recombines TRBV18 with TRBJ2-7; the match to TRBD1 covers 7 bases. CDR3 size: 14 residues. J lost 3 bases, V lost 3 bases, and 5 bases had no gene match. The germline V gene has CDR1 KGHSH and CDR2 LQKENI. The CDR3 DNA is TGTGCCAGCTCACCGTTACAGGGGAACTACGAGCAGTACTTC. It translates to CASSPLQGNYEQYF.

This rearrangement joins TRBV4-2 to TRBJ1-3; no clear D gene. From germline, CDR1 is LGHNA and CDR2 YNFKEQ. V gave up 0 bases and J gave up 4 bases, with 10 bases separating them. This CDR3 has 15 residues. CDR3 loop: CASSQDGREGNTIYF. The CDR3 nucleotides are TGTGCCAGCAGCCAAGATGGGAGGGAGGGAAACACCATATATTTT.

The genes are TRBV4-1 and TRBJ1-5, with 9 bases identical to TRBD1. Germline V lookup: CDR1 MGHRA, CDR2 YSYEKL. The trim removed 2 bases at V and 6 bases at J, leaving 8 bases unmatched. The CDR3 length is 16 residues. CDR3 coding DNA: TGCGCCAGCAGCCAACCCGGGACAGGGTCCAGTCAGCCCCAGCATTTT. Protein sequence: CASSQPGTGSSQPQHF.

CDR3 protein: CASSLAPPGVGQGSYEQYF. In DNA, the CDR3 is TGTGCCAGCAGCTTAGCGCCCCCAGGGGTAGGACAGGGCTCCTACGAGCAGTACTTC. This chain uses TRBV7-7 with TRBJ2-7; 8 positions agree with TRBD1. The CDR3 consists of 19 residues. V lost 0 bases, J lost 0 bases, and 13 bases stayed unmatched. Germline values: CDR1 SSHAT, CDR2 FNYEAQ (reference sequence).

This chain links TRBV6-1 with TRBJ1-1, with unresolved D. Germline values: CDR1 MNHNS, CDR2 SASEGT. Trimming removed 0 bases at V and 0 bases at J, with 5 bases between. The CDR3 sequence is 14 residues long. CDR3 protein: CASSEARLNTEAFF. As DNA, the CDR3 is TGTGCCAGCAGTGAAGCTCGTTTGAACACTGAAGCTTTCTTT.

The gene calls are TRBV28 and TRBJ2-7, with 9 bases aligning to TRBD1. The CDR3 covers 12 residues. In germline, CDR1 is MDHEN, CDR2 SYDVKM. V gave up 5 bases and J gave up 7 bases; unmatched junction bases: 3. For the CDR3, the DNA is TGTGCCAGCAGTCCCGACAGGGGGGAGCAGTACTTC. Protein: CASSPDRGEQYF.

The chain recombines TRBV28 with TRBJ2-1, with TRBD1 matching over 7 bases. The trim removed 3 bases at V and 3 bases at J, leaving 2 bases unmatched. This CDR3 spans 14 amino acids. Per germline, CDR1 MDHEN and CDR2 SYDVKM. The chain's CDR3 is CASSFRGLYNEQFF. DNA of the CDR3: TGTGCCAGCAGTTTTAGGGGGCTCTACAATGAGCAGTTCTTC.

V is TRBV21-1 and J is TRBJ2-2; TRBD2 reflects the table's D call only, with no check against the DNA. TRBV21-1 is a pseudogene locus. CDR3 length: 19 amino acids. Here the CDR3 DNA reads TGTGCCAGCAGCAAAGGGAGTAGCGGGATATGCGGTCCACCCGGGGAGCTGTTTTTT. Its translation is CASSKGSSGICGPPGELFF.

The CDR3 is CASRGIAGESTGELFF. The CDR3 nucleotides read TGTGCCAGCAGGGGTATAGCGGGAGAGAGCACCGGGGAGCTGTTTTTT. The chain combines TRBV2 with TRBJ2-2; 9 nucleotides line up with TRBD2. Germline loops: CDR1 SNHLY, CDR2 FYNNEI. V shed 6 bases and J 4 bases; nucleotides not matched to a gene: 9. There are 16 residues in the CDR3.

This clone occurred once. CDR3 coding DNA: TGTGCCAGCAGGTCATCAGGGGGGCAGTCTGGAAACACCATATATTTT. Its protein product is CASRSSGGQSGNTIYF. The gene calls are TRBV27 and TRBJ1-3, with 7 bases aligning to TRBD1. This CDR3 contains 16 residues. V lost 6 bases and J lost 1; bases outside the gene matches: 9. Germline CDR1 and CDR2: MNHEY and SMNVEV (reference sequence).

The chain is built from TRBV28 and TRBJ1-2; 7 bases map to TRBD1. This CDR3 spans 15 amino acids. The V gene end was trimmed by 5 bases and the J gene end by 1 base; junction bases not matched to a gene: 7. The V gene's germline CDR1 is MDHEN and CDR2 SYDVKM. The CDR3 reads CASSSNRGGNYGYTF. The DNA of the CDR3 is TGTGCCAGCAGTAGTAACAGGGGAGGTAACTATGGCTACACCTTC.